A single sample gave rise to the 30 T cell receptor beta chains below, sequenced in a study of early stage breast cancer tumors. Data came from immunoSEQ multiplex PCR; TCRdb stores just in-frame clones and leaves some out. Among 5,000 to 5,500 clones listed, around 68% were seen once. The sample taken for sequencing was breast tumor tissue. The receptors stem from a person aged 55 to 70 with breast cancer.

The rearrangement joins TRBV10-3 to TRBJ2-1; 14 nucleotides line up with TRBD2. The V gene end was trimmed by 9 bases and the J gene end by 6 bases; junction bases not matched to a gene: 4. This CDR3 spans 14 amino acids. Germline assignment: CDR1 ENHRY and CDR2 SYGVKD. The CDR3 loop is CAMIGLAGGNEQFF. Written as DNA, the CDR3 is TGTGCCATGATTGGACTAGCGGGAGGCAATGAGCAGTTCTTC.

This clone qualifies as medium-sized (0.01 to 0.1%). The chain uses TRBV4-2 and TRBJ1-1, with D possibly TRBD1 on 5 matching bases. Trimming removed 0 bases at V and 4 bases at J, with 15 bases between. The CDR3 runs 16 residues. The germline CDR1 and CDR2 sequences are LGHNA and YNFKEQ. The CDR3 region has the DNA TGTGCCAGCAGCCAAGATCCGCGACGGGGCGTCACTGAAGCTTTCTTT. Its protein is CASSQDPRRGVTEAFF.

The table lists this clone with a count of one. A junction end diverges from the germline sequence, so it may reflect a read error. The genes are TRBV7-7 and TRBJ2-2; 12 bases map to TRBD1. This CDR3 contains 14 residues. The germline V gene has CDR1 SSHAT and CDR2 FNYEAQ (reference sequence). CDR3 sequence: CASSPGQGAGELFF. The CDR3 DNA reads TGTGCTAGCAGCCCGGGACAGGGGGCGGGGGAGCTGTTTTTT.

The chain is built from TRBV19 and TRBJ2-5, with TRBD2 identical over 7 bases. Germline V lookup: CDR1 LNHDA, CDR2 SQIVND (reference sequence). Unmatched junction bases numbered 2, after V lost 2 bases and J lost 2 bases. The CDR3 is 14 residues long. The CDR3 DNA reads TGTGCCAGTAGTATACTAGCGGAACAAGAGACCCAGTACTTC. Encoded protein: CASSILAEQETQYF.

This clone was counted only a few times. The chain combines TRBV29-1 with TRBJ1-1; D uncertain. CDR3 length equals 13 residues. The germline CDR1 and CDR2 sequences are SQVTM and ANQGSEA. With 7 bases removed from V and 1 base from J, the gap between germline ends came to 13 bases. CDR3 nucleotide sequence: TGCAGCGCCAATCGTGCGACGAACACTGAAGCTTTCTTT. Translated, it gives CSANRATNTEAFF.

The rearrangement joins TRBV2 to TRBJ1-2; TRBD1 agrees at 11 bases. Trimming removed 5 bases from V and 5 bases from J; junction bases left unmatched: 7. CDR1 and CDR2 (germline): SNHLY, FYNNEI. The length of the CDR3 is 15 residues. The CDR3 DNA follows: TGTGCCAGCAGTAAAGGACAGGGGGCATGGTATGGCTACACCTTC. This translates into CASSKGQGAWYGYTF.

V gene TRBV7-2 combines with J gene TRBJ2-3; D may correspond to TRBD1 or TRBD2 (6 bases each). The germline V gene encodes CDR1 SGHTA and CDR2 FQGNSA. V was cut by 2 bases and J by 2 bases, with 11 bases left in between. CDR3 length: 15 amino acids. This CDR3 reads CASSLMGGLTDTQYF. CDR3 coding DNA: TGTGCCAGCAGCTTAATGGGGGGCCTCACAGATACGCAGTATTTT.

The chain employs TRBV7-6 and TRBJ2-1, with a weak D call TRBD2 (7 bases). Per germline, CDR1 SGHVS and CDR2 FNYEAQ. This CDR3 spans 14 amino acids. V lost 3 bases to trimming and J lost 7 bases, with 13 bases between them. DNA for the CDR3: TGTGCCAGCAGCTTCGGGGGGCCATGGAATGAGCAGTTCTTC. Protein sequence: CASSFGGPWNEQFF. Full variable domain (outside the CDR3, taken from reference TRBV7-6 and TRBJ2-1): GAGVSQSPRYKVTKRGQDVALRCDPISGHVSLYWYRQALGQGPEFLTYFNYEAQQDKSGLPNDRFSAERPEGSISTLTIQRTEQRDSAMYRCASSFGGPWNEQFFGPGTRLTVL.

This chain uses TRBV2 with TRBJ1-2; possibly TRBD1 for D (5 bases). V lost 1 base and J lost 7, with 10 bases in between. Germline-derived CDR1 and CDR2 are SNHLY and FYNNEI. The CDR3 sequence is 13 residues long. The CDR3 reads CASSEGAGLGYTF. The CDR3 DNA sequence: TGTGCCAGCAGTGAAGGGGCAGGGCTTGGCTACACCTTC.

This clone occurred a few times. The rearrangement uses TRBV9 and TRBJ2-7; 7 bases align to TRBD1. V shed 4 bases, J shed 2 bases, and the junction held 9 bases outside the gene matches. There are 15 residues in the CDR3. CDR1 is SGDLS and CDR2 is YYNGEE in the germline V gene. The CDR3 DNA reads as TGTGCCAGCAGCTTCGGACAGGTTGGTCCCTACGAGCAGTACTTC. This gives the protein CASSFGQVGPYEQYF.

This clone was seen a handful of times. The chain joins TRBV28 to TRBJ1-5; no reliable D call. Trimming left V 7 bases short and J 7 bases short, with 17 bases between. The germline V gene has CDR1 MDHEN and CDR2 SYDVKM. The CDR3 length is 14 residues. The CDR3 nucleotides are TGTGCCAGCAAAACCCCGACGGCAGGACAGCCCCAGCATTTT. This sequence encodes CASKTPTAGQPQHF.

Concerning this clone itself: A read error is the likely source, as a far larger clone sits one nucleotide away. This chain connects TRBV6-1 to TRBJ2-5, with D perhaps TRBD2 (5 bases). The V gene's germline CDR1 is MNHNS and CDR2 SASEGT. CDR3 size: 14 residues. V lost 3 bases and J 4 bases, leaving 12 bases between the germline ends. This CDR3 reads CASSESQAGETQYF. The CDR3 coding sequence is TGTGCCAGCAGTGAGTCGCAGGCGGGAGAGACCCAGTACTTC.

The gene calls are TRBV5-5 and TRBJ1-5; D is uncertain. The CDR3 totals 15 residues. V was shortened by 0 bases and J by 6 bases, with 13 bases between the two germline ends. Germline CDR1 SGHKS, CDR2 YYEKEE (reference sequence). CDR3 loop: CASSLGVTAVQPQHF. CDR3 DNA sequence: TGTGCCAGCAGCTTGGGGGTCACAGCGGTTCAGCCCCAGCATTTT. Drawing the rest from reference TRBV5-5 and TRBJ1-5, the complete variable domain is DAGVTQSPTHLIKTRGQQVTLRCSPISGHKSVSWYQQVLGQGPQFIFQYYEKEERGRGNFPDRFSARQFPNYSSELNVNALLLGDSALYLCASSLGVTAVQPQHFGDGTRLSIL.

This clone appeared once. This chain joins TRBV7-9 and TRBJ2-7; D might be TRBD1 (5 bases). The ends were cut back, 5 bases at V and 2 bases at J, with 13 bases in the middle. From germline, CDR1 is SEHNR and CDR2 FQNEAQ (reference sequence). The CDR3 covers 14 residues. CDR3 DNA: TGTGCCAGCAGCCTTACAGGAGTTACCTACGAGCAGTACTTC. Amino acids: CASSLTGVTYEQYF.

The chain is built from TRBV15 and TRBJ1-1; D is unclear. Germline V lookup: CDR1 LNHNV, CDR2 YYDKDF (reference sequence). Trimming removed 0 bases from V and 1 base from J, with 15 bases in between. This CDR3 has 17 amino acids. The CDR3 region has the DNA TGTGCCACCAGCAGAGATCACTACTGGCAGGCGAACACTGAAGCTTTCTTT. Encoded protein: CATSRDHYWQANTEAFF.

This clone was seen only a few times. CDR3 nucleotides: TGTGCCAGCAGCCTCCGACAGGGGGCCGGGGAGCTGTTTTTT. As protein: CASSLRQGAGELFF. The chain couples TRBV6-5 to TRBJ2-2, with 9 bases identical to TRBD1. This CDR3 is built from 14 residues. After removal of 6 bases from V and 6 bases from J, the junction contained 5 bases not matched to a gene. Germline CDR1 MNHEY, CDR2 SVGAGI.

In this sample, this clone turned up a few times. The genes are TRBV6-1 and TRBJ2-7, with 8 bases fitting TRBD1. V trimming: 5 bases; J trimming: 2 bases; junction bases outside the gene matches: 5. Germline V CDR1 and CDR2: MNHNS, SASEGT. CDR3 length equals 14 residues. CDR3 residues: CASSPDRGPYEQYF. The CDR3 coding sequence is TGTGCCAGCAGTCCTGACAGGGGACCCTACGAGCAGTACTTC.

This chain joins TRBV5-1 and TRBJ2-1; tentative D call: TRBD1 (6 bases). V lost 3 bases and J lost 4, with 17 bases in between. There are 16 residues in the CDR3. CDR1 and CDR2 (germline): SGHRS, YFSETQ. CDR3 bases: TGCGCCAGCAGCTCACAGTACATACAGGGATACAATGAGCAGTTCTTC. Translated: CASSSQYIQGYNEQFF.

The chain links TRBV27 to TRBJ2-3, with 7 bases lining up with TRBD2. V shed 2 bases and J 1 base; nucleotides not matched to a gene: 9. Germline-derived CDR1 and CDR2 are MNHEY and SMNVEV (reference sequence). This CDR3 has 17 residues. In nucleotides, the CDR3 is TGTGCCAGCAGTTTAGTAGGGGCGGGAGTTGGCACAGATACGCAGTATTTT. Its protein is CASSLVGAGVGTDTQYF.

This clone was counted between two and nine times. The rearrangement uses TRBV5-1 and TRBJ2-7, with D tentatively TRBD2 (6 bases). Germline CDR1 is SGHRS and CDR2 is YFSETQ. V was cut by 5 bases and J by 0 bases, with 15 bases left in between. The CDR3 extends over 15 amino acids. The CDR3 spells CASSPVGGPSYEQYF. For the CDR3, the DNA is TGCGCCAGCAGTCCGGTGGGGGGTCCCTCCTACGAGCAGTACTTC.

This chain connects TRBV6-8 to TRBJ1-2, with D unclear. Trimming left V 0 bases short and J 6 bases short, with 14 bases between. Germline V gene lookup returns CDR1 MNHGY and CDR2 SAAAGT. The CDR3 extends over 15 amino acids. The CDR3 sequence is CASSYSGGPGHGYTF. The CDR3 DNA reads as TGTGCCAGCAGTTACTCGGGTGGACCGGGCCATGGCTACACCTTC.

The rearrangement uses TRBV18 and TRBJ2-1; 8 nucleotides line up with TRBD1. The CDR3 is 21 residues long. CDR1 KGHSH and CDR2 LQKENI come from the germline V gene. V shed 3 bases, J shed 4 bases, and the junction held 23 bases outside the gene matches. CDR3 nucleotides: TGTGCCAGCTCACCGGTACATAGTACAGGGGGATACGATACGGTATACAATGAGCAGTTCTTC. This translates into CASSPVHSTGGYDTVYNEQFF. The full variable domain, completed using reference TRBV18 and TRBJ2-1, is NAGVMQNPRHLVRRRGQEARLRCSPMKGHSHVYWYRQLPEEGLKFMVYLQKENIIDESGMPKERFSAEFPKEGPSILRIQQVVRGDSAAYFCASSPVHSTGGYDTVYNEQFFGPGTRLTVL.

The V call is TRBV2, the J call TRBJ2-7; D unclear. The ends were cut back, 1 base at V and 9 bases at J, with 7 bases in the middle. CDR1 and CDR2 (germline): SNHLY, FYNNEI. CDR3 length: 11 residues. CDR3: CASSEETGQYF. The CDR3 DNA is TGTGCCAGCAGTGAAGAAACGGGGCAGTACTTC.

The chain couples TRBV18 to TRBJ1-1; 7 bases align to TRBD1. CDR3 size: 13 residues. The germline V gene encodes CDR1 KGHSH and CDR2 LQKENI. V lost 6 bases and J lost 1; bases outside the gene matches: 2. CDR3 protein: CASSGQANTEAFF. DNA for the CDR3: TGTGCCAGCTCCGGACAGGCGAACACTGAAGCTTTCTTT.

The gene calls are TRBV30 and TRBJ2-4, with D uncertain. In germline, CDR1 is GTSNPN, CDR2 SVGIG (reference sequence). Trimming shortened V by 2 bases and J by 2 bases, and 13 bases separated the two germline ends. This CDR3 is built from 15 residues. The DNA for the CDR3 is TGTGCCTGGAGTAAATTTGGGCCTTCCAAAAACATTCAGTACTTC. Translating it yields CAWSKFGPSKNIQYF. Using reference TRBV30 and TRBJ2-4 for the parts outside the CDR3, the full variable domain is SQTIHQWPATLVQPVGSPLSLECTVEGTSNPNLYWYRQAAGRGLQLLFYSVGIGQISSEVPQNLSASRPQDRQFILSSKKLLLSDSGFYLCAWSKFGPSKNIQYFGAGTRLSVL.

This sequence joins TRBV6-6 and TRBJ2-7; tentative D call: TRBD2 (6 bases). Germline CDR1 reads MNHNY; CDR2 reads SVGAGI (reference sequence). V lost 5 bases, J lost 3 bases, and 8 bases lay in between. The CDR3 is made up of 12 amino acids. The CDR3 loop reads CASSRDFYEQYF. In nucleotides, the CDR3 is TGTGCCAGCAGTCGGGACTTCTACGAGCAGTACTTC.

The table lists this clone with a few counts. V and J are TRBV19 and TRBJ1-2; TRBD1 agrees at 9 bases. Germline V gene data show CDR1 as LNHDA and CDR2 as SQIVND (reference sequence). V shed 7 bases, J shed 4 bases, and the junction held 22 bases outside the gene matches. The CDR3 has 19 amino acids. The CDR3 reads CASTNLPGTGLSRGYGYTF. CDR3 DNA: TGTGCCAGTACCAATCTCCCCGGGACAGGGCTTTCGCGGGGCTATGGCTACACCTTC.

This chain uses TRBV21-1 with TRBJ1-4; the D call of TRBD1 is as the table states it, not checked on the DNA. TRBV21-1 is shown as a pseudogene. The CDR3 totals 16 residues. Here the CDR3 reads CASSRDRKTRNEKLFF. The CDR3 coding sequence is TGTGCCAGCAGCAGGGACAGGAAAACACGAAACGAAAAACTGTTTTTT.

The chain employs TRBV5-4 and TRBJ1-4; 7 bases match TRBD1. This CDR3 contains 15 residues. Losses at the gene ends were 4 bases for V and 6 bases for J; bases not matched to a gene: 9. Germline assignment: CDR1 SGHNT and CDR2 YYREEE (reference sequence). The CDR3 loop reads CASSPGTEPHEKLFF. In DNA form, the CDR3 reads TGTGCCAGCAGCCCCGGGACAGAACCTCATGAAAAACTGTTTTTT.

V gene TRBV18 combines with J gene TRBJ2-2, with unresolved D. With 5 bases removed from V and 6 bases from J, the gap between germline ends came to 16 bases. This CDR3 comprises 15 residues. In germline, CDR1 is KGHSH, CDR2 LQKENI. This chain's CDR3 is CASSFNQPKSGELFF. CDR3 DNA: TGTGCCAGCTCATTCAATCAGCCCAAATCCGGGGAGCTGTTTTTT.